Shown below are 23 T cell receptor beta chains from a single sample sequenced in a study of blood T cell repertoires in COVID-19. The table came from immunoSEQ multiplex PCR; TCRdb's copy has only in-frame clones and leaves some out. This sample has about 140,000 clones, with around 84% found just once. The source material was peripheral blood. These receptors were obtained from a human donor in a cohort sampled during active COVID-19.

The chain is built from TRBV6-2 or TRBV6-3 and TRBJ2-3; 10 bases fit TRBD2. This CDR3 has 17 residues. Germline V gene data show CDR1 as MNHEY and CDR2 as SVGEGT. The trim removed 5 bases at V and 2 bases at J, leaving 10 bases unmatched. CDR3 in amino acids: CASSPKRTSGTTDTQYF. The CDR3 region has the DNA TGTGCCAGCAGTCCAAAGCGGACTAGCGGTACCACAGATACGCAGTATTTT.

Only a few counts were recorded for this clone. The V call is TRBV6-1, the J call TRBJ2-1; 9 nucleotides match TRBD2. Germline CDR1 reads MNHNS; CDR2 reads SASEGT. The CDR3 has 15 residues. With V trimmed by 0 bases and J by 7 bases, 4 bases remained unmatched. CDR3 sequence (DNA): TGTGCCAGCAGTGAAGCTGGCGGGGGGGAAAATGAGCAGTTCTTC. Its protein product is CASSEAGGGENEQFF.

The J gene is TRBJ2-2, the V gene TRBV30, with a weak D call TRBD2 (5 bases). The CDR3 has 15 residues. Germline V gives CDR1 GTSNPN, CDR2 SVGIG (reference sequence). Trimming shortened V by 3 bases and J by 0 bases, and 11 bases separated the two germline ends. The chain's CDR3 is CAWSPGFTNTGELFF. The DNA of the CDR3 is TGTGCCTGGAGCCCGGGATTTACGAACACCGGGGAGCTGTTTTTT.

With respect to this clone: The identical CDR3 is also encoded by other nucleotide sequences in the sample. V gene TRBV27 combines with J gene TRBJ2-7; TRBD1 aligns across 11 bases. The CDR3 has 14 residues. Per the germline V gene, CDR1 is MNHEY and CDR2 is SMNVEV (reference sequence). V lost 3 bases and J lost 3; bases outside the gene matches: 1. The chain's CDR3 is CASSFGTGGYEQYF. In DNA form, the CDR3 reads TGTGCCAGCAGTTTCGGGACAGGGGGCTACGAGCAGTACTTC.

The chain combines TRBV5-6 with TRBJ1-1; 7 bases match TRBD1. J lost 4 bases, V lost 6 bases, and 9 bases had no gene match. CDR3 size: 14 residues. The germline V gene has CDR1 SGHDT and CDR2 YYEEEE. The CDR3 is CASTSNRGITEAFF. CDR3 coding DNA: TGTGCCAGCACCTCAAACAGGGGTATCACTGAAGCTTTCTTT.

This clone was counted once. V usage is TRBV7-9 and J usage is TRBJ2-5; D unclear. Trimming removed 11 bases at V and 1 base at J, with 14 bases between. This CDR3 has 13 residues. From germline, CDR1 is SEHNR and CDR2 FQNEAQ (reference sequence). CDR3 sequence reads: CAGERHSQETQYF. The DNA of the CDR3 is TGTGCCGGCGAAAGGCACAGCCAAGAGACCCAGTACTTC.

This chain connects TRBV4-1 to TRBJ2-1; 9 bases map to TRBD1. J gave up 6 bases and V 0 bases, and 9 bases lay outside the gene matches. The V gene's germline CDR1 is MGHRA and CDR2 YSYEKL. CDR3 size: 17 residues. For the CDR3, the DNA is TGCGCCAGCAGCCAAGATCCGGGACAGGGTTTTGCCAATGAGCAGTTCTTC. This gives the protein CASSQDPGQGFANEQFF.

The V gene is TRBV28, the J gene TRBJ1-1, with TRBD1 identical over 9 bases. J gave up 3 bases and V 1 base, and 3 bases lay outside the gene matches. The CDR3 consists of 15 residues. Germline loops: CDR1 MDHEN, CDR2 SYDVKM. The DNA for the CDR3 is TGTGCCAGCAGTTTATACACAGGGGGCTACACTGAAGCTTTCTTT. Translation: CASSLYTGGYTEAFF.

This sequence joins TRBV29-1 and TRBJ2-1; 11 bases are a match to TRBD2. The V gene end was trimmed by 3 bases and the J gene end by 5 bases; junction bases not matched to a gene: 9. CDR1 and CDR2 (germline): SQVTM, ANQGSEA. This CDR3 contains 16 residues. CDR3 bases: TGCAGCGTTGAGGGGACGGCTAGCGGGAGGAACAATGAGCAGTTCTTC. Translating gives CSVEGTASGRNNEQFF.

This chain joins TRBV7-9 and TRBJ2-3, with unresolved D. V was pared by 5 bases and J by 2 bases, with 11 bases between. This CDR3 is 14 amino acids long. The germline V gene encodes CDR1 SEHNR and CDR2 FQNEAQ (reference sequence). CDR3 amino acids: CASSPRLATDTQYF. The CDR3 DNA sequence: TGTGCCAGCAGCCCCAGACTTGCCACAGATACGCAGTATTTT. Supplemented by reference TRBV7-9 and TRBJ2-3, the full variable domain reads DTGVSQNPRHKITKRGQNVTFRCDPISEHNRLYWYRQTLGQGPEFLTYFQNEAQLEKSRLLSDRFSAERPKGSFSTLEIQRTEQGDSAMYLCASSPRLATDTQYFGPGTRLTVL.

V and J are TRBV7-3 and TRBJ2-1; 12 bases are shared with TRBD2. Per germline, CDR1 SGHTA and CDR2 FQGTGA. The CDR3 covers 16 residues. The V segment lost 5 bases and the J segment 7 bases; nucleotides outside the gene matches: 9. The CDR3 loop is CASSTGLAGKGNEQFF. Written as DNA, the CDR3 is TGTGCCAGCAGCACCGGACTAGCGGGAAAAGGGAATGAGCAGTTCTTC.

The CDR3 protein is CASSTDRVRQPQHF. CDR3 coding DNA: TGTGCCAGCAGTACCGACAGGGTCCGCCAGCCCCAGCATTTT. The rearrangement joins TRBV6-5 to TRBJ1-5; TRBD1 agrees at 7 bases. CDR3 length: 14 amino acids. J lost 7 bases, V lost 5 bases, and 8 bases had no gene match. Germline CDR1 is MNHEY and CDR2 is SVGAGI.

This chain joins TRBV9 and TRBJ1-4, with TRBD1 matching 7 bases. There are 15 residues in the CDR3. J gave up 7 bases and V 4 bases, and 10 bases lay outside the gene matches. Germline V gene lookup returns CDR1 SGDLS and CDR2 YYNGEE. The CDR3 loop is CASSLSTGAGEKLFF. The CDR3 DNA follows: TGTGCCAGCAGCTTGTCTACAGGGGCTGGTGAAAAACTGTTTTTT.

Only a few counts were recorded for this clone. V is TRBV30 and J is TRBJ2-7; tentative D call: TRBD2 (6 bases). The CDR3 covers 14 residues. Germline CDR1 is GTSNPN and CDR2 is SVGIG (reference sequence). V was trimmed by 3 bases and J by 0 bases, leaving 12 bases between them. The CDR3, as DNA: TGTGCCTGGAGCCGGGACTGGAGCTCCTACGAGCAGTACTTC. Its translation: CAWSRDWSSYEQYF.

V is TRBV28 and J is TRBJ2-7; the D gene is possibly TRBD1 (6 bases). The CDR3 contains 15 residues. CDR1 and CDR2 from the germline V gene are MDHEN and SYDVKM. V was trimmed by 9 bases and J by 0 bases, leaving 18 bases between them. The CDR3 nucleotides are TGTGCCAGTAAAAACCCGGGACAAAGCTCCTACGAGCAGTACTTC. Translated, it gives CASKNPGQSSYEQYF.

The chain uses TRBV5-1 and TRBJ2-3; 14 nucleotides match TRBD2. The CDR3 covers 17 residues. Germline V gives CDR1 SGHRS, CDR2 YFSETQ. Trimming at V came to 3 bases and at J to 4 bases, leaving 7 bases not matched to a gene. The CDR3 DNA is TGCGCCAGCAGCTGGGCCGGGACTAGCGGGAGAGCAGATACGCAGTATTTT. Translation: CASSWAGTSGRADTQYF.

The V gene is TRBV7-3, the J gene TRBJ2-1; 12 bases agree with TRBD2. The CDR3 length is 17 residues. The germline gives CDR1 SGHTA, CDR2 FQGTGA. With V trimmed by 4 bases and J by 2 bases, 6 bases remained unmatched. CDR3 sequence reads: CASSSPTSGSPYNEQFF. DNA of the CDR3: TGTGCCAGCAGCTCCCCGACTAGCGGGAGCCCCTACAATGAGCAGTTCTTC.

The CDR3 DNA follows: TGTGCCAGCAGCCCCTACCGACAGCCCACTGAAGCTTTCTTT. Its translation: CASSPYRQPTEAFF. The rearrangement joins TRBV7-9 to TRBJ1-1; the D gene is possibly TRBD1 (5 bases). The germline V gene has CDR1 SEHNR and CDR2 FQNEAQ (reference sequence). Trimming took 5 bases from V and 4 from J, leaving 14 bases between them. This CDR3 spans 14 amino acids.

The rearrangement links TRBV7-8 to TRBJ2-3, with TRBD2 matching 7 bases. V dropped 5 bases and J dropped 11; count of bases not matched to a gene: 10. The CDR3 runs to 13 residues. Germline V gene data show CDR1 as SGHVS and CDR2 as FQNEAQ. This CDR3 is CASSPQWGGEQYF. The CDR3 bases are TGTGCCAGCAGCCCACAATGGGGGGGGGAGCAGTATTTT.

Only one count was recorded for this clone. The V and J genes are TRBV28 and TRBJ2-7; D is undetermined. The CDR3 is made up of 12 amino acids. The V end was cut by 3 bases, the J end by 5 bases, with 8 bases between. The V gene's germline CDR1 is MDHEN and CDR2 SYDVKM. The CDR3 loop reads CASSFPPDEQYF. DNA of the CDR3: TGTGCCAGCAGTTTCCCCCCAGACGAGCAGTACTTC.

The chain uses TRBV28 and TRBJ2-3, with TRBD1 matching 10 bases. Germline V lookup: CDR1 MDHEN, CDR2 SYDVKM. After removal of 2 bases from V and 5 bases from J, the junction contained 7 bases not matched to a gene. This CDR3 region has 16 residues. CDR3 sequence reads: CASSLMGTGAGDTQYF. The CDR3 region has the DNA TGTGCCAGCAGTTTAATGGGGACAGGGGCTGGAGATACGCAGTATTTT.

The chain recombines TRBV27 with TRBJ1-5; D gene unclear. Germline V gives CDR1 MNHEY, CDR2 SMNVEV (reference sequence). The CDR3 contains 14 residues. V was cut by 3 bases and J by 3 bases, with 9 bases left in between. As DNA, the CDR3 is TGTGCCAGCAGTTTCTCAGGTAACAATCAGCCCCAGCATTTT. Encoded protein: CASSFSGNNQPQHF.

V usage is TRBV28 and J usage is TRBJ2-4; 7 bases are shared with TRBD2. The CDR3 has 14 residues. J was trimmed by 6 bases and V by 7 bases; bases with no gene match: 9. Germline V CDR1 and CDR2: MDHEN, SYDVKM. CDR3 region: CASTSGRVGNIQYF. Here the CDR3 DNA reads TGTGCCAGCACCTCGGGGAGGGTTGGAAACATTCAGTACTTC.